This TCR beta chain comes out of a study of cytomegalovirus exposure and HLA in healthy donors. Broader study findings: The classifier, whose performance was assessed in both the original and validation cohorts, reportedly diagnosed cytomegalovirus status with high specificity and sensitivity. Across donors, most TCRs were seen rarely, yet some public ones were widespread. There were a few CMV-associated chains whose specificity for CMV antigens was confirmed in vitro. According to a later analysis, most TCR beta chains associated with CMV appeared HLA-restricted.

Primers: 60 Vbeta forward and 13 Jbeta reverse. The protocol was immunoSEQ multiplex PCR, while the TCRdb copy is restricted to in-frame clones and leaves out a portion. The sample comprises about 200,000 clones, 65% to 80% of which are singletons, and about 1.7% rests with the top ten. About this clone: The antigen is undetermined.

V shed 7 bases and J 3 bases; nucleotides not matched to a gene: 14. The germline CDR1 and CDR2 sequences are SQVTM and ANQGSEA. The CDR3 contains 15 residues. The TCR sequence derives from a man aged 50-59 years in good health and CMV-seronegative. The gene calls are TRBV29-1 and TRBJ2-7; 8 bases agree with TRBD2. Specimen: PBMCs. CDR3 amino acids: CSAAAGTSANYEQYF. CDR3 nucleotides: TGCAGCGCTGCGGCCGGGACTAGTGCGAACTACGAGCAGTACTTC.